The clone carrying this T cell receptor beta chain was counted many times. Its target is not known. The data stem from a study of identical twins. Overall study results and limits: Excess low generation probability was seen in twin-shared out-of-frame alpha sequences. Modelling underestimated the level of out-of-frame TCR alpha sharing observed in monozygotic twins. Beta clonotypes that were abundant in cord blood contained fewer insertions, a pattern absent from memory repertoires.

TCRdb called the 5' RACE reads again in MiXCR, with one record for every CDR3 protein. This table has 350,000 or so distinct CDR3 sequences, 9% to 15% appearing once. The sample was also linked to a second study, of yellow fever vaccine responses in identical twins.

This sequence was found in a woman between 18 and 29 years old in good health. Sample: CD8+ T cells sorted from blood.

CDR3: CSVVAMGIQYF. The CDR3, as DNA: TGCAGCGTTGTAGCAATGGGCATTCAGTACTTC. V is TRBV29-1 and J is TRBJ2-4; D gene ambiguous. The V end lost 4 bases, the J end lost 9 bases, and 10 bases lay between the germline ends. From germline, CDR1 is SQVTM and CDR2 ANQGSEA. The CDR3 loop spans 11 amino acids.